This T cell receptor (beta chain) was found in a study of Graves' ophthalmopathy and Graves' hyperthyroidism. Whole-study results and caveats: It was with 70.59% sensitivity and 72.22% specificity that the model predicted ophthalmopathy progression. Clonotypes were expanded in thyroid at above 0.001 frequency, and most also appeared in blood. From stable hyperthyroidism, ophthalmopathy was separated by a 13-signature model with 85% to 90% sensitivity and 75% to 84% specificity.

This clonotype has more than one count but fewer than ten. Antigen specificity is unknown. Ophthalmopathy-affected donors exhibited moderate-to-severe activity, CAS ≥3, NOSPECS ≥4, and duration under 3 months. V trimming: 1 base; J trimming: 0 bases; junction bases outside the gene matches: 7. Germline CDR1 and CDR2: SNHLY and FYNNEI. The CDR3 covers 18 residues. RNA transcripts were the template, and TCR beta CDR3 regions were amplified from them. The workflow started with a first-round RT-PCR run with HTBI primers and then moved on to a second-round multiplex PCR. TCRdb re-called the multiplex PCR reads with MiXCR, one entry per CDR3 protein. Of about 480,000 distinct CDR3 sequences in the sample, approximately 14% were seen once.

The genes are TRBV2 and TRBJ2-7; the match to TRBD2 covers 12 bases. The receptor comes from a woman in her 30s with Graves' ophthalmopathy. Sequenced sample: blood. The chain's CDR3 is CASSEGTSGVPSSYEQYF. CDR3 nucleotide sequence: TGTGCCAGCAGTGAAGGGACTAGCGGGGTCCCGAGCTCCTACGAGCAGTACTTC.